These T cell receptor beta chains were read from a single sample in a study of OX40 agonist ivuxolimab in advanced cancers. The table came from immunoSEQ multiplex PCR; TCRdb's copy has only in-frame clones and leaves some out. This sample has roughly 60,000 clones, with around 84% found just once. The sequencing used CD4+ or CD8+ T cells sorted from blood, collected in a trial of the OX40 agonist ivuxolimab. These receptors were taken from an adult with an advanced solid tumor such as melanoma, head and neck, liver or kidney cancer. Both conserved end residues are part of each CDR3. A D gene is named only where the DNA matches it firmly. The size field is filled for only some rows; it gives once, few, many or a size class.

NA	NA	TRBV9	TRBJ2-3	CASSPRGTTDTQYF	TGTGCCAGCAGCCCTCGAGGGACCACAGATACGCAGTATTTT
NA	NA	TRBV7-8	TRBJ2-1	CASSLGRDSSYNEQFF	TGTGCCAGCAGCTTAGGGCGGGATAGCTCCTACAATGAGCAGTTCTTC
NA	NA	TRBV28	TRBJ2-7	CASSPGGAGGPHEQYF	TGTGCCAGCAGCCCAGGGGGCGCGGGAGGGCCTCACGAGCAGTACTTC
once	TRBD1	TRBV18	TRBJ2-2	CASSGQGVNGELFF	TGTGCCAGCTCCGGACAGGGAGTAAACGGGGAGCTGTTTTTT
NA	NA	TRBV30	TRBJ1-4	CAWDANEEKLFF	TGTGCCTGGGATGCTAACGAGGAAAAACTGTTTTTT
NA	NA	TRBV19	TRBJ1-1	CASSIWGAEAFF	TGTGCCAGTAGTATATGGGGGGCTGAAGCTTTCTTT
NA	TRBD1	TRBV18	TRBJ1-5	CASSPSDRSNQPQHF	TGTGCCAGCTCACCCTCGGACAGGAGCAATCAGCCCCAGCATTTT
NA	NA	TRBV19	TRBJ1-1	CASSIYGGLMNTEAFF	TGTGCCAGTAGTATTTACGGGGGCTTGATGAACACTGAAGCTTTCTTT
NA	NA	TRBV1	TRBJ1-5	CTSSQTGTGGHQPQHF	TGCACCAGCAGCCAAACCGGGACAGGGGGGCATCAGCCCCAGCATTTT
NA	NA	TRBV5-1	TRBJ2-1	CASSFTPGGHEQFF	TGCGCCAGCAGCTTTACCCCCGGGGGCCATGAGCAGTTCTTC
NA	TRBD2	TRBV5-8	TRBJ2-3	CASSTGLVSTDTQYF	TGTGCCAGCAGCACGGGACTAGTTAGCACAGATACGCAGTATTTT
NA	NA	TRBV6-6	TRBJ1-1	CASSYSTVYPEAFF	TGTGCCAGCAGTTACTCGACGGTATACCCTGAAGCTTTCTTT
NA	NA	TRBV7-8	TRBJ2-1	CASSHMAGPFPNEQFF	TGTGCCAGCAGCCACATGGCGGGCCCGTTCCCCAATGAGCAGTTCTTC
once	NA	TRBV5-1	TRBJ1-3	CASYRVSGNTIYF	TGCGCCAGCTACAGGGTATCTGGAAACACCATATATTTT
NA	NA	TRBV28	TRBJ1-2	CASTLTSGYTF	TGTGCCAGCACCCTAACTTCGGGCTACACCTTC
once	NA	TRBV2	TRBJ2-1	CASSELVRRRDWGNEQFF	TGTGCCAGCAGTGAGTTAGTACGTAGGCGGGATTGGGGCAATGAGCAGTTCTTC
once	TRBD2	TRBV13	TRBJ2-3	CASSFGTSGRKDTQYF	TGTGCCAGCAGCTTCGGGACTAGCGGGAGAAAAGATACGCAGTATTTT
NA	TRBD2	TRBV6-6	TRBJ2-1	CASRIGTSGWNEQFF	TGTGCCAGCAGAATTGGGACTAGCGGGTGGAATGAGCAGTTCTTC
NA	TRBD1	TRBV10-3	TRBJ2-7	CAISSGTGPTTGEQYF	TGTGCCATCAGTTCCGGGACAGGGCCAACTACGGGCGAGCAGTACTTC
NA	TRBD2	TRBV4-1	TRBJ2-1	CASSQFEKLAAYNEQFF	TGCGCCAGCAGCCAATTCGAGAAGCTAGCGGCCTACAATGAGCAGTTCTTC
few	NA	TRBV7-9	TRBJ1-2	CASSFLNYGYTF	TGTGCCAGCAGCTTTCTCAACTATGGCTACACCTTC
once	TRBD1	TRBV25-1	TRBJ2-3	CASSESGTGADTQYF	TGTGCCAGCAGTGAATCCGGGACAGGGGCAGATACGCAGTATTTT
NA	TRBD2	TRBV28	TRBJ2-1	CASRGPGTRRLYNEQFF	TGTGCCAGCAGGGGGCCGGGGACTAGGCGACTATACAATGAGCAGTTCTTC
NA	NA	TRBV5-4	TRBJ2-1	CASSPSGGDEQFF	TGTGCCAGCAGCCCAAGCGGAGGCGATGAGCAGTTCTTC
NA	TRBD1	TRBV5-1	TRBJ2-2	CASSFTGGLDTGELFF	TGCGCCAGCAGCTTCACAGGGGGCCTGGACACCGGGGAGCTGTTTTTT
NA	NA	TRBV18	TRBJ2-7	CASSPQGQTYEQYF	TGTGCCAGCTCACCACAGGGTCAAACCTACGAGCAGTACTTC
NA	NA	TRBV5-4	TRBJ1-1	CASSLKSAFEALPFF	TGTGCCAGCAGCTTGAAAAGCGCCTTTGAAGCTCTCCCTTTCTTT
NA	NA	TRBV12-1	TRBJ2-7	CASSPPDRGPYEQYF	TGTGCCAGCAGCCCCCCGGACAGGGGTCCCTACGAGCAGTACTTC
once	TRBD1	TRBV4-1	TRBJ2-7	CASSRQGATTGYEQYF	TGCGCCAGCAGCCGACAGGGGGCGACCACCGGCTACGAGCAGTACTTC
NA	TRBD1	TRBV14	TRBJ1-2	CASSSGTGVYGYTF	TGTGCCAGCAGCTCCGGGACAGGGGTTTATGGCTACACCTTC
NA	NA	TRBV2	TRBJ2-3	CASSQHTGTDTQYF	TGTGCCAGCAGTCAACATACAGGGACAGATACGCAGTATTTT
NA	TRBD1	TRBV13	TRBJ1-2	CASSLQPGQGAEGYTF	TGTGCCAGCAGCTTACAACCGGGACAGGGGGCGGAGGGCTACACCTTC
NA	NA	TRBV19	TRBJ2-2	CASSIMGGLNTGELFF	TGTGCCAGTAGTATAATGGGGGGACTGAACACCGGGGAGCTGTTTTTT
NA	NA	TRBV15	TRBJ2-5	CATSDFKTQYF	TGTGCCACCTCGGACTTCAAGACCCAGTACTTC
NA	TRBD2	TRBV7-9	TRBJ2-5	CASSLEGLAMETQYF	TGTGCCAGCAGCTTGGAGGGACTAGCGATGGAGACCCAGTACTTC
NA	NA	TRBV6-4	TRBJ1-5	CAITPAGGGRSFQPQHF	TGTGCCATCACCCCCGCGGGGGGGGGCCGCAGTTTTCAGCCCCAGCATTTT
NA	TRBD1	TRBV11-2	TRBJ2-2	CASSYQQGTNTGELFF	TGTGCCAGCAGCTATCAACAGGGGACGAACACCGGGGAGCTGTTTTTT
NA	NA	TRBV4-1	TRBJ1-2	CASSQPALGGYTF	TGCGCCAGCAGCCAACCGGCATTGGGTGGCTACACCTTC
NA	NA	TRBV30	TRBJ1-6	CAWSVLAVGPLHF	TGTGCCTGGAGTGTACTGGCAGTTGGACCCCTCCACTTT
NA	TRBD2	TRBV30	TRBJ2-1	CATTLGLAVDEQFF	TGTGCCACTACTTTGGGGCTAGCGGTCGATGAGCAGTTCTTC
NA	TRBD1	TRBV2	TRBJ1-2	CATSLDRGLNGYTF	TGTGCCACCTCTTTAGACAGGGGGCTTAATGGCTACACCTTC
NA	NA	TRBV25-1	TRBJ2-1	CASSGVGGLYNEQFF	TGTGCCAGCAGTGGGGTCGGTGGACTTTACAATGAGCAGTTCTTC
NA	TRBD2	TRBV7-9	TRBJ2-3	CASSSLAAITDTQYF	TGTGCCAGCAGCTCACTAGCGGCAATCACAGATACGCAGTATTTT
few	TRBD1	TRBV6-1	TRBJ1-2	CASSDRVGQGNYGYTF	TGTGCCAGCAGTGACAGGGTGGGACAGGGAAACTATGGCTACACCTTC
NA	NA	TRBV6-5	TRBJ1-5	CASSYSRQSNQPQHF	TGTGCCAGCAGTTACTCGAGACAAAGCAATCAGCCCCAGCATTTT
NA	NA	TRBV7-3	TRBJ2-1	CASSLRGNLGHEQFF	TGTGCCAGCAGCTTAAGAGGGAATCTGGGGCATGAGCAGTTCTTC
NA	TRBD1	TRBV9	TRBJ2-1	CASSRTGTGVDNEQFF	TGTGCCAGCAGCCGGACCGGGACAGGGGTGGATAATGAGCAGTTCTTC
few	NA	TRBV11-3	TRBJ2-5	CASSSGVQETQYF	TGTGCCAGCAGCTCCGGGGTCCAAGAGACCCAGTACTTC
once	TRBD1	TRBV11-2	TRBJ1-2	CASSQGTVYNYGYTF	TGTGCCAGCAGCCAAGGGACAGTATATAACTATGGCTACACCTTC
few	TRBD1	TRBV5-6	TRBJ2-7	CASRRQGAYEQYF	TGTGCCAGCAGGAGACAGGGGGCCTACGAGCAGTACTTC